Listed below are T cell receptor beta chains from one sample, sequenced in a study of CD8+ T cells in alopecia areata. Sequencing used immunoSEQ multiplex PCR; TCRdb keeps in-frame clones, though not all of them. The table has about 92,000 clones, 44% seen once. The sequences come from CD8+ T cells sorted from blood, collected at week 24, from a patient treated with tofacitinib. Receptors were obtained from a human donor with alopecia areata. Both conserved end residues are part of each CDR3. The order of the fields is J gene, V gene, CDR3 protein.

J: TRBJ2-1; V: TRBV19; CDR3: CASSRGGIAGYNEQFF
J: TRBJ1-1; V: TRBV5-1; CDR3: CASNQGRTGVNTEAFF
J: TRBJ1-5; V: TRBV27; CDR3: CASSFQGGGQPQHF
J: TRBJ2-1; V: TRBV11-2; CDR3: CASSLAPTSGRVRHNEQFF
J: TRBJ2-1; V: TRBV29-1; CDR3: CSAGPGTGGSGEQFF
J: TRBJ2-7; V: TRBV9; CDR3: CASSPIPDYEQYF
J: TRBJ2-1; V: TRBV28; CDR3: CASIAGGEPYNEQFF
J: TRBJ1-3; V: TRBV6-1; CDR3: CASSDGNSGNTIYF
J: TRBJ2-3; V: TRBV29-1; CDR3: CSATGGYDDTQYF
J: TRBJ2-7; V: TRBV7-2; CDR3: CASSLSSGTYVQYF
J: TRBJ2-1; V: TRBV7-9; CDR3: CASSLPAGGPAGNEQFF
J: TRBJ2-7; V: TRBV29-1; CDR3: CSVVAGRSYEQYF
J: TRBJ1-5; V: TRBV4-1; CDR3: CASSQEHGYQPQHF
J: TRBJ2-2; V: TRBV29-1; CDR3: CSVDRGGADTGELFF
J: TRBJ2-1; V: TRBV30; CDR3: CAWSVGDNEQFF
J: TRBJ2-2; V: TRBV5-8; CDR3: CASSSGELFF
J: TRBJ2-2; V: TRBV9; CDR3: CASSVEGGNTGELFF
J: TRBJ2-1; V: TRBV29-1; CDR3: CSVEGLWGLAFNEQFF
J: TRBJ2-7; V: TRBV5-1; CDR3: CASSFGQRIYEQYF
J: TRBJ2-7; V: TRBV7-2; CDR3: CASSISGPSSTYEQYF
J: TRBJ2-1; V: TRBV27; CDR3: CASSLAGSSYNEQFF
J: TRBJ1-3; V: TRBV10-3; CDR3: CAISADKELIAGYF
J: TRBJ1-2; V: TRBV4-1; CDR3: CASSQAEIYGYTF
J: TRBJ2-7; V: TRBV19; CDR3: CASSPLAGVPFSYEQYF
J: TRBJ2-7; V: TRBV9; CDR3: CASSVGHSYEQYF
J: TRBJ2-1; V: TRBV7-9; CDR3: CASSLGRDRGLGEQFF
J: TRBJ2-7; V: TRBV27; CDR3: CASSPGPHYEQYF
J: TRBJ1-5; V: TRBV6-6; CDR3: CASSLTSGTVHQPQHF
J: TRBJ2-1; V: TRBV10-3; CDR3: CAISESIAGVVEQFF
J: TRBJ1-5; V: TRBV7-9; CDR3: CASSGVGSVGNQPQHF
J: TRBJ2-5; V: TRBV6-1; CDR3: CASSLRDRVGETQYF
J: TRBJ2-4; V: TRBV7-3; CDR3: CASSFLGLAVQYF
J: TRBJ2-5; V: TRBV29-1; CDR3: CSVEGGLAGVRETQYF
J: TRBJ2-7; V: TRBV27; CDR3: CASGPGTSGAGEQYF
J: TRBJ2-1; V: TRBV29-1; CDR3: CSVDSGRSYNEQFF
J: TRBJ1-1; V: TRBV27; CDR3: CASSLSAGTANTEAFF
J: TRBJ2-7; V: TRBV7-9; CDR3: CASSSYTGAYEQYF
J: TRBJ2-3; V: TRBV5-1; CDR3: CASSLEVGVTDTQYF
J: TRBJ2-1; V: TRBV9; CDR3: CASSEDYSYNEQFF
J: TRBJ2-1; V: TRBV19; CDR3: CATRSAEGIYEQFF
J: TRBJ2-1; V: TRBV25-1; CDR3: CASSDVSNEQFF
J: TRBJ2-3; V: TRBV28; CDR3: CASSMLRAATDTQYF
J: TRBJ2-1; V: TRBV7-9; CDR3: CATREAREVNEQFF
J: TRBJ2-4; V: TRBV29-1; CDR3: CSVAGTPQYF
J: TRBJ2-2; V: TRBV4-1; CDR3: CASSTPRDGELFF
J: TRBJ2-4; V: TRBV5-1; CDR3: CASSLWASGSPGPAKNIQYF
J: TRBJ1-2; V: TRBV7-8; CDR3: CASSLADRLDGYTF
J: TRBJ2-3; V: TRBV29-1; CDR3: CSVDRTSGVTDTQYF
J: TRBJ2-3; V: TRBV29-1; CDR3: CSVEALRTGITDTQYF
J: TRBJ2-7; V: TRBV9; CDR3: CASSVASGGYEQYF
J: TRBJ2-5; V: TRBV27; CDR3: CASSSLPQGQETQYF
J: TRBJ2-1; V: TRBV7-3; CDR3: CASSLTPGNEQFF
J: TRBJ1-1; V: TRBV6-5; CDR3: CASSYATVNEAFF
J: TRBJ2-5; V: TRBV7-9; CDR3: CASSLGSGSQETQYF
J: TRBJ1-2; V: TRBV15; CDR3: CATSQPGEGYGYTF
J: TRBJ2-7; V: TRBV7-9; CDR3: CASSSDGREQYF
J: TRBJ1-5; V: TRBV6-1; CDR3: CASLPRGGPYQPQHF
J: TRBJ2-7; V: TRBV29-1; CDR3: CSVEAATGDYEQYF
J: TRBJ2-5; V: TRBV28; CDR3: CASSLTPTEQETQYF
J: TRBJ1-5; V: TRBV19; CDR3: CASRTGGGHSNQPQHF